The present TCR beta chain was sequenced within a study of blood T cell repertoires in COVID-19. Assay: immunoSEQ multiplex PCR; the TCRdb copy retains only in-frame clones and omits some. The table lists approximately 200,000 clones, roughly 88% of them singletons. The clonotype originates from a man younger than 35 with active or convalescent COVID-19. Sequenced sample: peripheral blood.

The CDR3 spells CASSLSGDTQYF. The CDR3 DNA reads as TGTGCCAGCAGTTTATCGGGAGATACGCAGTATTTT. This sequence joins TRBV12-3 or TRBV12-4 and TRBJ2-3; D is unresolved. The CDR3 runs 12 residues. The V gene lost 2 bases and the J gene lost 5 bases, with 5 bases spanning the gap.